The 32 T cell receptor beta chains below all came from one sample that was sequenced in a study of blood T cell repertoires in COVID-19. Measured with immunoSEQ multiplex PCR; TCRdb has only the in-frame clones, and not every one. There are about 270,000 clones in the sample; approximately 86% occur only once, and 8.5% to 10% lies in the top ten. Sequencing used peripheral blood. These receptors were obtained from a man aged 35 to 55 who had recovered from COVID-19.

This clone has only one observation. This chain joins TRBV19 and TRBJ1-1; D is undetermined. The CDR3 loop spans 16 amino acids. Deletions cut 3 bases from V and 0 bases from J, with 14 bases between. Germline V gene data show CDR1 as LNHDA and CDR2 as SQIVND (reference sequence). For the CDR3, the DNA is TGTGCCAGTAGTATTGTACGACATGTTTTGAACACTGAAGCTTTCTTT. Translation gives CASSIVRHVLNTEAFF.

This clone occurred once. This rearrangement joins TRBV7-8 to TRBJ2-3, with D uncertain. The CDR3 loop spans 14 amino acids. The germline CDR1 and CDR2 sequences are SGHVS and FQNEAQ. Trimming cost V 2 bases and J 1 base, with 7 bases left between them. The CDR3 region is CASSLQFRTDTQYF. As DNA, the CDR3 is TGTGCCAGCAGCTTACAGTTTCGCACAGATACGCAGTATTTT.

This clone occurred many times. This rearrangement joins TRBV7-3 to TRBJ2-1, with 7 bases that match TRBD1. This CDR3 has 15 residues. Germline CDR1 SGHTA, CDR2 FQGTGA. V dropped 5 bases and J dropped 0; count of bases not matched to a gene: 4. The CDR3 nucleotides read TGTGCCAGCAGCAACCGGGACAGCTCCTACAATGAGCAGTTCTTC. Protein: CASSNRDSSYNEQFF.

This chain connects TRBV9 to TRBJ1-2, with D unresolved. Trimming stripped 2 bases from V and 5 bases from J, with 16 bases between. The CDR3 extends over 15 amino acids. Per the germline V gene, CDR1 is SGDLS and CDR2 is YYNGEE. Here the CDR3 reads CASSVLARSGYGYTF. DNA for the CDR3: TGTGCCAGCAGCGTTCTAGCCAGGTCTGGGTATGGCTACACCTTC. Full variable domain (outside the CDR3, taken from reference TRBV9 and TRBJ1-2): DSGVTQTPKHLITATGQRVTLRCSPRSGDLSVYWYQQSLDQGLQFLIQYYNGEERAKGNILERFSAQQFPDLHSELNLSSLELGDSALYFCASSVLARSGYGYTFGSGTRLTVV.

The genes are TRBV5-4 and TRBJ2-2; D may be TRBD2 (5 bases). The V and J ends lost 5 bases and 1 base respectively, with 6 bases between them. The germline V gene has CDR1 SGHNT and CDR2 YYREEE (reference sequence). The CDR3 contains 13 residues. CDR3 in amino acids: CASREGNTGELFF. The CDR3 DNA reads as TGTGCCAGCAGAGAGGGGAACACCGGGGAGCTGTTTTTT.

This chain links TRBV5-1 with TRBJ2-1, with TRBD2 matching 12 bases. Trimming removed 2 bases from V and 10 bases from J; junction bases left unmatched: 7. Germline V gene lookup returns CDR1 SGHRS and CDR2 YFSETQ. This CDR3 spans 15 amino acids. CDR3 region: CASSLTSGGSVEQFF. The CDR3 DNA sequence: TGCGCCAGCAGCTTAACTAGCGGGGGGAGCGTGGAGCAGTTCTTC.

V is TRBV18 and J is TRBJ1-4; TRBD1 agrees at 7 bases. The V and J ends lost 6 bases and 7 bases, in that order; junction bases with no gene match: 11. Germline V gives CDR1 KGHSH, CDR2 LQKENI. The CDR3 loop spans 15 amino acids. For the CDR3, the DNA is TGTGCCAGCTCCCTGGAAGGGGGCGCAAGTGAAAAACTGTTTTTT. Its protein is CASSLEGGASEKLFF.

The chain carries TRBV7-8 and TRBJ2-3; 8 bases align to TRBD2. The CDR3 runs 16 residues. CDR1 and CDR2 (germline): SGHVS, FQNEAQ. Germline trimming cut 5 bases from V and 5 bases from J; bases unmatched to any gene: 12. CDR3 residues: CASSRSSGGIQDTQYF. As DNA, the CDR3 is TGTGCCAGCAGCCGCTCCAGCGGGGGTATACAAGATACGCAGTATTTT.

The gene calls are TRBV7-8 and TRBJ2-4; no firm D call. V gave up 5 bases and J gave up 9 bases, with 11 bases separating them. CDR1 is SGHVS, CDR2 FQNEAQ, per germline. This CDR3 comprises 12 residues. DNA of the CDR3: TGTGCCAGCAGCCACCCGCGAGCCATTCAGTACTTC. Protein sequence: CASSHPRAIQYF.

This clone was detected only once. The chain carries TRBV19 and TRBJ1-6, with a weak D call TRBD1 (6 bases). Trimming left V 5 bases short and J 7 bases short, with 21 bases between. The CDR3 consists of 17 residues. Germline V gives CDR1 LNHDA, CDR2 SQIVND (reference sequence). CDR3 sequence: CASSSKTGLQGNSPLHF. Here the CDR3 DNA reads TGTGCCAGTAGTTCGAAGACAGGCCTTCAGGGGAATTCACCCCTCCACTTT. Full variable domain (remainder filled in from reference TRBV19 and TRBJ1-6): DGGITQSPKYLFRKEGQNVTLSCEQNLNHDAMYWYRQDPGQGLRLIYYSQIVNDFQKGDIAEGYSVSREKKESFPLTVTSAQKNPTAFYLCASSSKTGLQGNSPLHFGNGTRLTVT.

The chain carries TRBV12-2 and TRBJ1-1; the table's D call, TRBD1, has no DNA check behind it. TRBV12-2 is annotated as a pseudogene. This CDR3 is 15 amino acids long. The CDR3 DNA follows: TGTGCAAGTCGCCCACGACAGGGGATGAACACTGAAGCTTTCTTT. Amino acid sequence: CASRPRQGMNTEAFF.

V and J are TRBV29-1 and TRBJ1-2, with a weak D call TRBD1 (6 bases). V was shortened by 2 bases and J by 5 bases, with 12 bases between the two germline ends. The germline CDR1 and CDR2 sequences are SQVTM and ANQGSEA. CDR3 length: 13 residues. DNA of the CDR3: TGCAGCGTTGAACCAGGGGATGGATATGGCTACACCTTC. It translates to CSVEPGDGYGYTF. Full variable domain (remainder filled in from reference TRBV29-1 and TRBJ1-2): SAVISQKPSRDICQRGTSLTIQCQVDSQVTMMFWYRQQPGQSLTLIATANQGSEATYESGFVIDKFPISRPNLTFSTLTVSNMSPEDSSIYLCSVEPGDGYGYTFGSGTRLTVV.

This clone was recorded a few times. The chain carries TRBV6-2 or TRBV6-3 and TRBJ1-5; 10 nucleotides match TRBD1. This CDR3 is 17 amino acids long. The germline gives CDR1 MNHEY, CDR2 SVGEGT. V was clipped by 5 bases and J by 2 bases; unmatched bases: 9. CDR3 bases: TGTGCCAGCAGTCACCGGACAGGGGGGGGTGGCAATCAGCCCCAGCATTTT. Translated, it gives CASSHRTGGGGNQPQHF.

This clone appeared once. The chain is built from TRBV5-1 and TRBJ1-1; no firm D call. Per germline, CDR1 SGHRS and CDR2 YFSETQ. The ends were cut back, 1 base at V and 4 bases at J, with 11 bases in the middle. The CDR3 extends over 14 amino acids. CDR3 DNA: TGCGCCAGCAGCTTGCTGAACTCGGGCACTGAAGCTTTCTTT. Translated, it gives CASSLLNSGTEAFF.

The chain couples TRBV3-1 (or the pseudogene TRBV3-2) to TRBJ2-5, with 8 bases fitting TRBD1. CDR1 and CDR2 (germline): LGHDT, YNNKEL (reference sequence). The CDR3 is made up of 16 amino acids. Trimming at V came to 1 base and at J to 9 bases, leaving 13 bases not matched to a gene. As DNA, the CDR3 is TGTGCCAGCAGCCAAGGCCCGACAGGGGCCCTCTTGGCCCAGTACTTC. Its protein is CASSQGPTGALLAQYF.

V and J are TRBV7-8 and TRBJ2-7, with D tentatively TRBD1 (6 bases). The V end was cut by 1 base, the J end by 6 bases, with 10 bases between. Germline CDR1 reads SGHVS; CDR2 reads FQNEAQ. The CDR3 has 13 amino acids. The CDR3 DNA reads TGTGCCAGCAGCTTAGGGACAGTAGGCGAGCAGTACTTC. Translated, it gives CASSLGTVGEQYF.

This sequence joins TRBV7-9 and TRBJ2-5; D call uncertain. Trimming shortened V by 4 bases and J by 7 bases, and 25 bases separated the two germline ends. CDR3 length: 17 residues. Germline V gene lookup returns CDR1 SEHNR and CDR2 FQNEAQ (reference sequence). For the CDR3, the DNA is TGTGCCAGCAGCTCAGCCGGTACCAGGATGGCCTCGCGGACCCAGTACTTC. It translates to CASSSAGTRMASRTQYF.

A single count supports this clone. CDR3 in amino acids: CSASGRVYSNQPQHF. In DNA, the CDR3 is TGCAGTGCTAGTGGGAGGGTCTATAGCAATCAGCCCCAGCATTTT. The chain employs TRBV20-1 and TRBJ1-5; D is unresolved. V was shortened by 3 bases and J by 0 bases, with 12 bases between the two germline ends. In germline, CDR1 is DFQATT, CDR2 SNEGSKA (reference sequence). The CDR3 is made up of 15 amino acids.

The chain couples TRBV7-6 to TRBJ2-3, with TRBD2 matching over 13 bases. V was pared by 4 bases and J by 0 bases, with 7 bases of the junction left unmatched. The CDR3 extends over 18 amino acids. CDR1 and CDR2 from the germline V gene are SGHVS and FNYEAQ. The CDR3 bases are TGTGCCAGCAGCTCCGGACTAGCGGGGGCCGCTAGCACAGATACGCAGTATTTT. This sequence encodes CASSSGLAGAASTDTQYF.

The chain carries TRBV18 and TRBJ2-5; 7 bases line up with TRBD2. The length of the CDR3 is 13 residues. Unmatched junction bases numbered 6, after V lost 6 bases and J lost 5 bases. The germline CDR1 and CDR2 sequences are KGHSH and LQKENI. The CDR3 loop reads CASSRDYLETQYF. CDR3 DNA sequence: TGTGCCAGCTCCCGGGACTATCTTGAGACCCAGTACTTC.

V usage is TRBV2 and J usage is TRBJ1-2; no clear D. Per the germline V gene, CDR1 is SNHLY and CDR2 is FYNNEI. V was shortened by 2 bases and J by 4 bases, with 14 bases between the two germline ends. This CDR3 spans 15 amino acids. The CDR3 spells CASSERTARGYGYTF. The CDR3 DNA follows: TGTGCCAGCAGTGAAAGAACAGCCCGGGGCTATGGCTACACCTTC.

Notes on this clone: One end of the junction fails to match germline, which may point to a read error. The chain carries TRBV6-2 or TRBV6-3 and TRBJ2-1, with 8 bases identical to TRBD2. This CDR3 contains 17 residues. Germline V gene sequence: CDR1 MNHEY, CDR2 SVGEGT. This CDR3 reads CASSDSGLVGVDNEQFF. For the CDR3, the DNA is TGTGCCAGCAGTGACTCGGGACTAGTAGGAGTTGACAATGAGCAGTTCTTC.

The chain employs TRBV6-2 or TRBV6-3 and TRBJ2-1; D call uncertain. V was pared by 1 base and J by 12 bases, with 7 bases between. There are 11 residues in the CDR3. Germline lookup yields CDR1 MNHEY and CDR2 SVGEGT. The CDR3 protein is CASSYLAAQFF. CDR3 sequence (DNA): TGTGCCAGCAGTTACTTGGCGGCGCAGTTCTTC.

CDR3 residues: CASSPLTGETQYF. CDR3 nucleotides: TGTGCCAGCTCACCCCTCACCGGAGAGACCCAGTACTTC. The chain uses TRBV18 and TRBJ2-5; D remains unclear. The CDR3 consists of 13 residues. Trimming stripped 3 bases from V and 4 bases from J, with 9 bases between. CDR1 is KGHSH and CDR2 is LQKENI in the germline V gene.

V is TRBV6-5 and J is TRBJ2-7; TRBD1 agrees at 9 bases. Trimming at V came to 6 bases and at J to 10 bases, leaving 1 base not matched to a gene. The CDR3 sequence is 10 residues long. Germline CDR1 reads MNHEY; CDR2 reads SVGAGI. This CDR3 reads CASRDRGQYF. The DNA of the CDR3 is TGTGCCAGCAGGGACAGGGGACAGTACTTC.

The CDR3 sequence: CASSPSPSQEQYF. In DNA, the CDR3 is TGTGCCAGCAGCCCCAGTCCTTCTCAAGAGCAGTACTTC. The chain combines TRBV7-9 with TRBJ2-7; D not resolved. Germline CDR1 is SEHNR and CDR2 is FQNEAQ (reference sequence). CDR3 length: 13 amino acids. Trimming removed 5 bases from V and 7 bases from J, with 15 bases in between.

V and J are TRBV9 and TRBJ2-6; perhaps TRBD2 as D (5 bases). Trimming removed 3 bases at V and 10 bases at J, with 11 bases between. This CDR3 is 13 amino acids long. Germline CDR1 SGDLS, CDR2 YYNGEE. In nucleotides, the CDR3 is TGTGCCAGCAGCGGGGCGGGCAGGAACGTCCTGACTTTC. Encoded protein: CASSGAGRNVLTF.

The J gene is TRBJ2-2, the V gene TRBV27, with TRBD2 as a possible D gene (6 bases). Trimming took off 6 bases at V and 0 bases at J, with 11 bases between the two ends. The germline CDR1 and CDR2 sequences are MNHEY and SMNVEV (reference sequence). The CDR3 runs to 15 residues. The CDR3 nucleotides are TGTGCCAGCAGGGCCGGGAGATCGAACACCGGGGAGCTGTTTTTT. This codes for CASRAGRSNTGELFF.

J is TRBJ2-3 and V is TRBV5-6, with a tentative D call TRBD2 (6 bases). Germline V gene data show CDR1 as SGHDT and CDR2 as YYEEEE. V shed 3 bases and J shed 4 bases, with 6 bases lying between them. The CDR3 length is 12 residues. The CDR3 nucleotides are TGTGCCAGCAGCTCGGGGGCAGATACGCAGTATTTT. This encodes CASSSGADTQYF.

V and J are TRBV9 and TRBJ1-3; 7 nucleotides line up with TRBD1. The V segment lost 3 bases and the J segment 4 bases; nucleotides outside the gene matches: 4. This CDR3 is 14 amino acids long. Germline V gives CDR1 SGDLS, CDR2 YYNGEE. The CDR3 sequence: CASSATGTGNTIYF. In DNA, the CDR3 is TGTGCCAGCAGCGCGACAGGGACCGGAAACACCATATATTTT.

The V and J genes are TRBV27 and TRBJ2-7; 7 bases agree with TRBD1. Germline CDR1 MNHEY, CDR2 SMNVEV (reference sequence). V lost 6 bases and J lost 3; bases outside the gene matches: 11. The CDR3 runs 15 residues. The CDR3 coding sequence is TGTGCCAGCAGCAGCCTCGGGACAGCCAACTACGAGCAGTACTTC. It encodes CASSSLGTANYEQYF.

V is TRBV6-5 and J is TRBJ1-6; the D is unclear. V was pared by 5 bases and J by 7 bases, with 12 bases between. Germline CDR1 MNHEY, CDR2 SVGAGI. The length of the CDR3 is 14 residues. CDR3 sequence reads: CASSPSRVNSPLHF. In nucleotides, the CDR3 is TGTGCCAGCAGTCCCTCGCGGGTCAATTCACCCCTCCACTTT.